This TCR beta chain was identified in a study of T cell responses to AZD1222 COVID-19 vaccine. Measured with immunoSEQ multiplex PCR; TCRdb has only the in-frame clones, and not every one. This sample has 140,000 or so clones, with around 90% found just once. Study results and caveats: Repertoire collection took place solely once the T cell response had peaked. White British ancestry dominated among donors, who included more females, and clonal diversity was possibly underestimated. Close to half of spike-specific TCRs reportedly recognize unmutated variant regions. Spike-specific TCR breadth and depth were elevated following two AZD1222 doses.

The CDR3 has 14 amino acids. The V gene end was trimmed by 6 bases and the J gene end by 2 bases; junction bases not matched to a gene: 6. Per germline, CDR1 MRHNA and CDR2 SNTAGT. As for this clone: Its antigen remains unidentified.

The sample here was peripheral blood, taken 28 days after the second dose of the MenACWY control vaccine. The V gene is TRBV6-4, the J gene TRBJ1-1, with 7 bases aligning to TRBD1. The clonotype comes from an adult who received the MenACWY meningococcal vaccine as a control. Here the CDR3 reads CASRARGRNTEAFF. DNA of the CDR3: TGTGCCAGCAGAGCGAGGGGGCGAAACACTGAAGCTTTCTTT.